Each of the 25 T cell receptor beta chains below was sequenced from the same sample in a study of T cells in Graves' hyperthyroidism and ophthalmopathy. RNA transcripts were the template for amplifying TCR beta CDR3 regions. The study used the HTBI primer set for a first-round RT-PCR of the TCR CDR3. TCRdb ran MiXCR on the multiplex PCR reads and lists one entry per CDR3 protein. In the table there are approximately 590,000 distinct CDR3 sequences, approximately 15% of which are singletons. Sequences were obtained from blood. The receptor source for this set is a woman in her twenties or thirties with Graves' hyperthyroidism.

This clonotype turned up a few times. This CDR3 is CASSGGQRSRVAFF. CDR3 coding DNA: TGTGCCAGTAGTGGAGGACAGCGCTCCAGGGTGGCTTTCTTT. The chain links TRBV19 to TRBJ1-1, with D maybe TRBD1 (6 bases). CDR1 is LNHDA and CDR2 is SQIVND in the germline V gene (reference sequence). Between the trimmed V and J ends, which lost 5 bases and 11 bases, there was a span of 21 bases. The CDR3 has 14 residues.

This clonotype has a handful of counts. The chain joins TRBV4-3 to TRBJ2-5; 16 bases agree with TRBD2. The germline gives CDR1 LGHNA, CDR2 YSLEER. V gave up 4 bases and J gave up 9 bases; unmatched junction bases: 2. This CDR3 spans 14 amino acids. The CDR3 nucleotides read TGCGCCAGCAGCCTCGGGACTAGCGGGAGGGCCCAGTACTTC. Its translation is CASSLGTSGRAQYF.

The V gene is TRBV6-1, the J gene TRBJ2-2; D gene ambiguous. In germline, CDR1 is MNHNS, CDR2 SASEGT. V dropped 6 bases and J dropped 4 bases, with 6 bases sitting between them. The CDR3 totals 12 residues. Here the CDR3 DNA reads TGTGCCAGCAGGGTGGTCACCGGGGAGCTGTTTTTT. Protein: CASRVVTGELFF.

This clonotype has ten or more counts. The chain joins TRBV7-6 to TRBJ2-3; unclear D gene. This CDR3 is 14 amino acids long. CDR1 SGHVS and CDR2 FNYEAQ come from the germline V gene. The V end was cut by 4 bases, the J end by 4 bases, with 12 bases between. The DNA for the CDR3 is TGTGCCAGCAGCTCACCGGGCCTAGCAGATACGCAGTATTTT. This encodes CASSSPGLADTQYF.

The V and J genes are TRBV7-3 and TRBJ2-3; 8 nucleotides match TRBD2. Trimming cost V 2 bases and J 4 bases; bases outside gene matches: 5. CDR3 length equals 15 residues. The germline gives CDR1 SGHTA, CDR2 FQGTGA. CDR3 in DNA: TGTGCCAGCAGCTTAGGACGGGGGGGCCCAGATACGCAGTATTTT. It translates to CASSLGRGGPDTQYF.

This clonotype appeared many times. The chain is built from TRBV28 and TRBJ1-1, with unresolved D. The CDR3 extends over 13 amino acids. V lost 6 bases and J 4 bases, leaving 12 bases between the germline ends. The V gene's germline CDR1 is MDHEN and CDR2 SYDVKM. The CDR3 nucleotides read TGTGCCAGCAGATTAGGGTCGGGCACTGAAGCTTTCTTT. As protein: CASRLGSGTEAFF.

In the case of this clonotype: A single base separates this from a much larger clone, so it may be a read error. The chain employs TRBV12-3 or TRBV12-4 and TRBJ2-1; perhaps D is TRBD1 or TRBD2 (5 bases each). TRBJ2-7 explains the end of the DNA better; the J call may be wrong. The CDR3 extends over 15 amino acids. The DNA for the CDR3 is TGTGCCAGCAGGCAGACAGAGGGTGTCCACAATGAGCAGTACTTC. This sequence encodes CASRQTEGVHNEQYF.

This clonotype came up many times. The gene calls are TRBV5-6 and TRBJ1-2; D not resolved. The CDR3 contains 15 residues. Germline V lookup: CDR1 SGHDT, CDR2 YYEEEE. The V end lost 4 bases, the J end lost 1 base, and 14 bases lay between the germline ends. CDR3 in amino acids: CASSHRKPFNYGYTF. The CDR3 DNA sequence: TGTGCCAGCAGCCATCGGAAACCCTTTAACTATGGCTACACCTTC.

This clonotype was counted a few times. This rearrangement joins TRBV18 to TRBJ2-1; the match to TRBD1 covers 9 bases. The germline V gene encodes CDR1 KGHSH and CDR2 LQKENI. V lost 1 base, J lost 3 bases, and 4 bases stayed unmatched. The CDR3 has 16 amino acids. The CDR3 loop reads CASSPQGQGYYNEQFF. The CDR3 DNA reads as TGTGCCAGCTCACCACAAGGACAGGGGTACTACAATGAGCAGTTCTTC.

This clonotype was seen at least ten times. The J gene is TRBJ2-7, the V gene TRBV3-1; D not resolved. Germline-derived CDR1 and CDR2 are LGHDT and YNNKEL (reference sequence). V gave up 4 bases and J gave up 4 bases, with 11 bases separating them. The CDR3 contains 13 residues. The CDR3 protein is CASSLELGYEQYF. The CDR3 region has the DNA TGTGCCAGCAGCCTCGAGTTAGGGTACGAGCAGTACTTC.

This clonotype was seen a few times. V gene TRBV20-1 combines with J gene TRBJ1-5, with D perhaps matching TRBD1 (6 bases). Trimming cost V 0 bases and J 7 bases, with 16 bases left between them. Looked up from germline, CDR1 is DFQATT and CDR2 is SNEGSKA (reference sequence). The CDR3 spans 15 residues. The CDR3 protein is CSARDFHRAAQPQHF. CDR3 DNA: TGCAGTGCTAGAGATTTTCACAGGGCGGCGCAGCCCCAGCATTTT.

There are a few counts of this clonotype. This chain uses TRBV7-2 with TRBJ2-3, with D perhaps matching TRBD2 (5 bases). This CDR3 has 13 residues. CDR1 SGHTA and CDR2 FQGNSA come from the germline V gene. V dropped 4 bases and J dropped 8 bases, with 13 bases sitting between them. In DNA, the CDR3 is TGTGCCAGCAGCTCCGGGGTTTGGCGTACGCAGTATTTT. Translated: CASSSGVWRTQYF.

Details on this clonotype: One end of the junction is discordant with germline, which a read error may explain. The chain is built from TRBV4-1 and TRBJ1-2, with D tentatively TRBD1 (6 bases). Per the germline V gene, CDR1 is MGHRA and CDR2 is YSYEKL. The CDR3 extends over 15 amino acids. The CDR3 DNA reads TGCGCCAGCGGCCACCCCGACAGGCGGGGCGGAGGCTACACCTTC. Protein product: CASGHPDRRGGGYTF.

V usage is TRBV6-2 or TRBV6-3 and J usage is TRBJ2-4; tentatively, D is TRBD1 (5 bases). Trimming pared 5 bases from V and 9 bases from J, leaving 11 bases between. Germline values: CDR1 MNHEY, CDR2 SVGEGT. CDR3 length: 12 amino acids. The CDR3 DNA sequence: TGTGCCAGCAGTGGCAGGGTGGCCATTCAGTACTTC. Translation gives CASSGRVAIQYF.

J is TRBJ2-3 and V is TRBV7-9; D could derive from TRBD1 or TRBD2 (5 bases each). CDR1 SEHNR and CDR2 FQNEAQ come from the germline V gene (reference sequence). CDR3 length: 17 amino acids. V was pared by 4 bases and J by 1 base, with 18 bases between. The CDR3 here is CASSSTTGTEGTDTQYF. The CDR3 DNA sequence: TGTGCCAGCAGCTCGACTACCGGGACGGAGGGCACAGATACGCAGTATTTT. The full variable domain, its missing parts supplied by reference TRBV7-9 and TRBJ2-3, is DTGVSQNPRHKITKRGQNVTFRCDPISEHNRLYWYRQTLGQGPEFLTYFQNEAQLEKSRLLSDRFSAERPKGSFSTLEIQRTEQGDSAMYLCASSSTTGTEGTDTQYFGPGTRLTVL.

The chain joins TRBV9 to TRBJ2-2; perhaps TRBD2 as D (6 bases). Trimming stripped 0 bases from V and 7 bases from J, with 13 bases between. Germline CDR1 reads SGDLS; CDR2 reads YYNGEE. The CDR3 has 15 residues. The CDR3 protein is CASSVGPSVGGELFF. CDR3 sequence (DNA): TGTGCCAGCAGCGTAGGGCCTAGCGTCGGCGGGGAGCTGTTTTTT.

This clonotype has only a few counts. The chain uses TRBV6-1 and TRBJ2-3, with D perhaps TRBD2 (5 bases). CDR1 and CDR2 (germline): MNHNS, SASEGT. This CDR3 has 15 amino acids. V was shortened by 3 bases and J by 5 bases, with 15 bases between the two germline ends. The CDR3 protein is CASSDYAGTGDTQYF. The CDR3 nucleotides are TGTGCCAGCAGTGACTATGCGGGCACTGGAGATACGCAGTATTTT.

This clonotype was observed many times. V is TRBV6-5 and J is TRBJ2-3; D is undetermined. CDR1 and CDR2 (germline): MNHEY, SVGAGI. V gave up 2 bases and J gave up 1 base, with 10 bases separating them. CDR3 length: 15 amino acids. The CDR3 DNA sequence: TGTGCCAGCAGTTACACGAGCCTCGGCACAGATACGCAGTATTTT. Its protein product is CASSYTSLGTDTQYF.

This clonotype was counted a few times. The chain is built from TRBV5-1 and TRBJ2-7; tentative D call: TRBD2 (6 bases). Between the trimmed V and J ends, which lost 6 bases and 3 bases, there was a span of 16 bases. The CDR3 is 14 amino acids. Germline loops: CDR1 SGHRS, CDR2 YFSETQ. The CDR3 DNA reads TGCGCCAGCACCCTATCCCAGGGACTCTACGAGCAGTACTTC. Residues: CASTLSQGLYEQYF.

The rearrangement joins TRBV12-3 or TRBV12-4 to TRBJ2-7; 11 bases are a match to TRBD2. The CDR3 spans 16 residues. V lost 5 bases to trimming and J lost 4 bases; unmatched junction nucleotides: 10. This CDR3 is CASSGRLAGMVYEQYF. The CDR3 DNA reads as TGTGCCAGCAGTGGTCGACTAGCGGGAATGGTATACGAGCAGTACTTC.

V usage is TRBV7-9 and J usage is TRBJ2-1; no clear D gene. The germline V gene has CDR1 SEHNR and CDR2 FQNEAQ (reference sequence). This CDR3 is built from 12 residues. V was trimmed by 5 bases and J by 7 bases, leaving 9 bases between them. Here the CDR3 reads CASSRDVNEQFF. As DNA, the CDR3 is TGTGCCAGCAGCCGTGATGTGAATGAGCAGTTCTTC.

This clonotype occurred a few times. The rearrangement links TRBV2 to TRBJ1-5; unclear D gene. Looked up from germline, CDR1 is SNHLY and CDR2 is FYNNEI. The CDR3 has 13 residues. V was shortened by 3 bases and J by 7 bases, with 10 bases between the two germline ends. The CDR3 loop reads CASSERGRQPQHF. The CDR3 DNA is TGTGCCAGCAGTGAGCGAGGACGCCAGCCCCAGCATTTT.

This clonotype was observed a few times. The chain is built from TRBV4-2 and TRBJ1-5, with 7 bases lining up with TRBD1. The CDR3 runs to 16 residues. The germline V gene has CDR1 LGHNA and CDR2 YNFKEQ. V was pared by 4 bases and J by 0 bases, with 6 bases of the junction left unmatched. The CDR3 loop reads CASSPGQVDSNQPQHF. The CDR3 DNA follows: TGTGCCAGCAGCCCCGGACAGGTAGATAGCAATCAGCCCCAGCATTTT.

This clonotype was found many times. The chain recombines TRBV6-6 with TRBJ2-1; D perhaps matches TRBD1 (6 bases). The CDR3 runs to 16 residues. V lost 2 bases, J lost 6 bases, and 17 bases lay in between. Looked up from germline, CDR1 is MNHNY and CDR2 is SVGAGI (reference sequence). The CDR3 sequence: CASSYPQGASGNEQFF. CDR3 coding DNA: TGTGCCAGCAGTTACCCACAGGGCGCGTCAGGCAATGAGCAGTTCTTC.

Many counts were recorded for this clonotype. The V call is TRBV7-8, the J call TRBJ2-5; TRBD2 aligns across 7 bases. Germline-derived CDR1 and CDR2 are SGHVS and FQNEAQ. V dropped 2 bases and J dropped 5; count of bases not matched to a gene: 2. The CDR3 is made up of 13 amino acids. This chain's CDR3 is CASSLISGETQYF. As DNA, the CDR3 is TGTGCCAGCAGCTTAATTAGCGGGGAGACCCAGTACTTC. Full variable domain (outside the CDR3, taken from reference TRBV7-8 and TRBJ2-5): GAGVSQSPRYKVAKRGQDVALRCDPISGHVSLFWYQQALGQGPEFLTYFQNEAQLDKSGLPSDRFFAERPEGSVSTLKIQRTQQEDSAVYLCASSLISGETQYFGPGTRLLVL.